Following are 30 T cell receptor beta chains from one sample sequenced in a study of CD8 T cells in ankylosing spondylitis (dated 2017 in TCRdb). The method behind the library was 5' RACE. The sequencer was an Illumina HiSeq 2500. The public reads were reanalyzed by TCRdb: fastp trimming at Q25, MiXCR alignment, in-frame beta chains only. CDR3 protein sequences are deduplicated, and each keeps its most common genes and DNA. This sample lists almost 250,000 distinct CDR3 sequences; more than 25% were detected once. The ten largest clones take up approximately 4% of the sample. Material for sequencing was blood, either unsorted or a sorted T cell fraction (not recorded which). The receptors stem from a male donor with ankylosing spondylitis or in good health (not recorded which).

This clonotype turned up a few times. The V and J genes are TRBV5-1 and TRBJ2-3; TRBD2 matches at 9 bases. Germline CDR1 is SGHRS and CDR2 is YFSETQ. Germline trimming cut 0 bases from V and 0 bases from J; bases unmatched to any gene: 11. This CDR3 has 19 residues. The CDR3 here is CASSLDRLGLARSTDTQYF. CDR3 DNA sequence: TGCGCCAGCAGCTTGGATCGGCTTGGACTAGCGAGGAGCACAGATACGCAGTATTTT.

The CDR3 spells CASSLRGGWTEAFF. CDR3 nucleotides: TGTGCCAGCAGCCTCAGGGGAGGATGGACTGAAGCTTTCTTT. This chain joins TRBV3-1 and TRBJ1-1; possible D gene TRBD1, 6 bases. The CDR3 is 14 amino acids. The germline V and J ends were trimmed by 4 bases and 5 bases, with 14 bases remaining between them. From germline, CDR1 is LGHDT and CDR2 YNNKEL (reference sequence).

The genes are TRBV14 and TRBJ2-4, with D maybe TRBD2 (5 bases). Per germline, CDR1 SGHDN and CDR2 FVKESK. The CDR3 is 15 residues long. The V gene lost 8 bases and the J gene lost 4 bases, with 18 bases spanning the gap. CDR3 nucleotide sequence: TGTGCCAGCCCCTCCTTGGCACCGGGGAAAAACATTCAGTACTTC. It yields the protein CASPSLAPGKNIQYF.

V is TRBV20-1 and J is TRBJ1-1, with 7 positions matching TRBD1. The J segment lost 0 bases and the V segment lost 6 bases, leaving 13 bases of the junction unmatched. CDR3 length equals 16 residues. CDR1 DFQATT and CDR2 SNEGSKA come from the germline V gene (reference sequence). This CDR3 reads CSAQDGQVWMNTEAFF. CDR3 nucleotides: TGCAGTGCGCAAGACGGACAGGTATGGATGAACACTGAAGCTTTCTTT.

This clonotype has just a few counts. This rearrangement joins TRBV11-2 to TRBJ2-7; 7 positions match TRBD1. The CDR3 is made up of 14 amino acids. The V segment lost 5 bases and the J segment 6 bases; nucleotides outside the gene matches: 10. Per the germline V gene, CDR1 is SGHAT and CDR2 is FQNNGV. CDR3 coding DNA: TGTGCCAGCAGCCTCGACAGGGACGGCTCCGAGCAGTACTTC. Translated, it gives CASSLDRDGSEQYF.

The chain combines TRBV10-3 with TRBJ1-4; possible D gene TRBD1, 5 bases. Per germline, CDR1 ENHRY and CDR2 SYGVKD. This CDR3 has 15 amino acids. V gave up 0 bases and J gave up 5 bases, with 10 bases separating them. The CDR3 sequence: CAISESAGLNEKLFF. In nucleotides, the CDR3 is TGTGCCATCAGTGAGTCGGCAGGGCTCAATGAAAAACTGTTTTTT.

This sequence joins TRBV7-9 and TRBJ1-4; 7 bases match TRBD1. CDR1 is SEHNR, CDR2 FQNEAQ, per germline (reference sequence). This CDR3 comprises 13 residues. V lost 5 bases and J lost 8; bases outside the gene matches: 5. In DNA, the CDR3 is TGTGCCAGCAGCCAGGGGGGCTTGGAAAAACTGTTTTTT. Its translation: CASSQGGLEKLFF.

The CDR3 sequence is CSGGPGQSYNEQFF. CDR3 DNA sequence: TGCAGCGGCGGCCCGGGACAGTCCTACAATGAGCAGTTCTTC. This chain joins TRBV29-1 and TRBJ2-1; 7 bases match TRBD1. V shed 7 bases, J shed 1 base, and the junction held 7 bases outside the gene matches. The germline gives CDR1 SQVTM, CDR2 ANQGSEA. The CDR3 totals 14 residues.

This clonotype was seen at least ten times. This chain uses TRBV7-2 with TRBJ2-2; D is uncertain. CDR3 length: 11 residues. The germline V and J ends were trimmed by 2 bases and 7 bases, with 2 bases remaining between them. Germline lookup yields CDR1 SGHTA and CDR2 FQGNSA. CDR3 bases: TGTGCCAGCAGCTTAAACGGGGAGCTGTTTTTT. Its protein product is CASSLNGELFF.

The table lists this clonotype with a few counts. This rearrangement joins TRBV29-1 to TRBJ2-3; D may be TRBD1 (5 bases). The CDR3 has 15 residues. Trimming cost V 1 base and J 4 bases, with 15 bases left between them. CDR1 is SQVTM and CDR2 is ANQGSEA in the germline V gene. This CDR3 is CSVEVRQGGADTQYF. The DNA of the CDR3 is TGCAGCGTTGAAGTGCGGCAGGGTGGGGCAGATACGCAGTATTTT.

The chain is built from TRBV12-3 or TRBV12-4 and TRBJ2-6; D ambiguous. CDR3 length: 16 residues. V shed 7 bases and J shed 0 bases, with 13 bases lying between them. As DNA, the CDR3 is TGTGCCAGCACCGATCTACGGATCTCTGGGGCCAACGTCCTGACTTTC. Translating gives CASTDLRISGANVLTF.

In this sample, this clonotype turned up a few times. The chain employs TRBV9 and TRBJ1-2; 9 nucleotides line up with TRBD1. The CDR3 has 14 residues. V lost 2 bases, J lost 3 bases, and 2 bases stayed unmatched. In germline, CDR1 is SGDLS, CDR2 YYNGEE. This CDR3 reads CASSVRDRDYGYTF. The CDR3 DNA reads TGTGCCAGCAGCGTTAGGGACAGGGACTATGGCTACACCTTC. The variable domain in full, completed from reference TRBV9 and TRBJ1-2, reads DSGVTQTPKHLITATGQRVTLRCSPRSGDLSVYWYQQSLDQGLQFLIQYYNGEERAKGNILERFSAQQFPDLHSELNLSSLELGDSALYFCASSVRDRDYGYTFGSGTRLTVV.

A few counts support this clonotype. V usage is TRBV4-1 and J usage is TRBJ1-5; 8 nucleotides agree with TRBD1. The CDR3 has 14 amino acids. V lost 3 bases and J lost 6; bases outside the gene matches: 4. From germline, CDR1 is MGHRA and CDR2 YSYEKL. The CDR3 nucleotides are TGCGCCAGCAGCCAGGACAGGGATTCTCAGCCCCAGCATTTT. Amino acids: CASSQDRDSQPQHF.

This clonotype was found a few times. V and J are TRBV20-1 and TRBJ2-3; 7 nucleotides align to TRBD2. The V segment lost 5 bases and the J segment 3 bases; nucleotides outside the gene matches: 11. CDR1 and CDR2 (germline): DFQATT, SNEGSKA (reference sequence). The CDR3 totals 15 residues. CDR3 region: CSASRVAGQTDTQYF. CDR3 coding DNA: TGCAGTGCTTCCCGGGTAGCGGGTCAGACAGATACGCAGTATTTT.

Written as DNA, the CDR3 is TGTGCCAGCAGTTACACGACCGGGACACAAGAGACCCAGTACTTC. It encodes CASSYTTGTQETQYF. V gene TRBV6-5 combines with J gene TRBJ2-5; a possible D gene is TRBD1 (6 bases). CDR3 length equals 15 residues. The germline V gene encodes CDR1 MNHEY and CDR2 SVGAGI. Trimming cost V 2 bases and J 2 bases, with 12 bases left between them.

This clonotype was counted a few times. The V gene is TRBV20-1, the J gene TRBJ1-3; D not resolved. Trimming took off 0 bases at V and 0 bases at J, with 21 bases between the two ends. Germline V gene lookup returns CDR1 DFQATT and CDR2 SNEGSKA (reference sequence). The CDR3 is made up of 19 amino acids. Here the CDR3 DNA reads TGCAGTGCTAGAGATTCCTCCACTGCGGGTCTTAGCTCTGGAAACACCATATATTTT. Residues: CSARDSSTAGLSSGNTIYF.

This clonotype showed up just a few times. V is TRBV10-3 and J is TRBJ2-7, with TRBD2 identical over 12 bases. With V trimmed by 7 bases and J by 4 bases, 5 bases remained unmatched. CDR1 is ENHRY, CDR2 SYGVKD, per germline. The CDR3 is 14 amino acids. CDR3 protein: CAINPSGGAYEQYF. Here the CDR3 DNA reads TGTGCCATCAACCCTAGCGGGGGGGCGTACGAGCAGTACTTC.

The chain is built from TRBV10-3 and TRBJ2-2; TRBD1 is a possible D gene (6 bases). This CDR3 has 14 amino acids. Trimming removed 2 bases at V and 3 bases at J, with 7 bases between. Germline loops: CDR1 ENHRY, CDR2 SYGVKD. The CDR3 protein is CAISEGQYTGELFF. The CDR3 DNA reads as TGTGCCATCAGTGAGGGACAGTACACCGGGGAGCTGTTTTTT.

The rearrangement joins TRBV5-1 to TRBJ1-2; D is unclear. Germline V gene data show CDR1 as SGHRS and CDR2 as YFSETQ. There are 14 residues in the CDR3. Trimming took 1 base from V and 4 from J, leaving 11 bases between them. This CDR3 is CASSLYGPAYGYTF. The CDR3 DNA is TGCGCCAGCAGCTTGTATGGCCCGGCCTATGGCTACACCTTC.

Here the CDR3 DNA reads TGTGCCTCAGCTTTTTCGGGGGCTTCTCAACCGAACACTGAAGCTTTCTTT. As protein: CASAFSGASQPNTEAFF. The chain couples TRBV10-3 to TRBJ1-1; tentatively, D is TRBD1 (6 bases). Germline V gene lookup returns CDR1 ENHRY and CDR2 SYGVKD. V was trimmed by 11 bases and J by 1 base, leaving 26 bases between them. This CDR3 is 17 amino acids long.

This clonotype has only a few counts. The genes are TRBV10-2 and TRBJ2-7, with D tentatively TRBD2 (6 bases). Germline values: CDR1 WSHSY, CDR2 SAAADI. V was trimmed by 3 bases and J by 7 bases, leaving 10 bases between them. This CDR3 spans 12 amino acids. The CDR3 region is CASSELALEQYF. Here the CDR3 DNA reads TGCGCCAGCAGTGAACTAGCCTTAGAGCAGTACTTC.

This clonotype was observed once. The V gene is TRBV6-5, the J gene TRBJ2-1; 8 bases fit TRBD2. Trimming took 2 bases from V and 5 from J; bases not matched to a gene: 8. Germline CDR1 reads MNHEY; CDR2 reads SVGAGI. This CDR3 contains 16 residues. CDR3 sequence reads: CASSYVTGGPHNEQFF. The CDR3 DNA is TGTGCCAGCAGTTACGTGACGGGGGGGCCCCACAATGAGCAGTTCTTC.

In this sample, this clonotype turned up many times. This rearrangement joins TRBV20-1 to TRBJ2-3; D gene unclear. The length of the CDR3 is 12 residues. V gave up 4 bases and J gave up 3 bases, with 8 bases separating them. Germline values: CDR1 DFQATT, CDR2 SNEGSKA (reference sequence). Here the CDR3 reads CSATPATDTQYF. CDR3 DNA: TGCAGTGCTACCCCCGCGACAGATACGCAGTATTTT.

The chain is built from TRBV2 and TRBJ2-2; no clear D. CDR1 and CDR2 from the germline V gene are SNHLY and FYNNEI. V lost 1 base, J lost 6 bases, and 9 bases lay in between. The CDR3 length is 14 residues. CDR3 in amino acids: CASSEVGIAGELFF. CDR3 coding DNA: TGTGCCAGCAGTGAAGTCGGTATAGCCGGGGAGCTGTTTTTT.

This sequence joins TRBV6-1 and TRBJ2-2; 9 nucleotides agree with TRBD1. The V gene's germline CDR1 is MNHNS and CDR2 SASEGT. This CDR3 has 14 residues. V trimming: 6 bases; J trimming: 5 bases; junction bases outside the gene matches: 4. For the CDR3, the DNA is TGTGCCAGCAGGCGGGACAGGGAAACCGGGGAGCTGTTTTTT. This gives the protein CASRRDRETGELFF.

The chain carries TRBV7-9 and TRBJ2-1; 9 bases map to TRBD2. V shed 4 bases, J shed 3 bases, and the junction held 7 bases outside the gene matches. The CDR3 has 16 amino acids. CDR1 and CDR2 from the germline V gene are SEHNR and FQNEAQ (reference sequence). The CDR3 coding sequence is TGTGCCAGCAGCTCTGTGGGCGGGGGGGTCTACAATGAGCAGTTCTTC. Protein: CASSSVGGGVYNEQFF.

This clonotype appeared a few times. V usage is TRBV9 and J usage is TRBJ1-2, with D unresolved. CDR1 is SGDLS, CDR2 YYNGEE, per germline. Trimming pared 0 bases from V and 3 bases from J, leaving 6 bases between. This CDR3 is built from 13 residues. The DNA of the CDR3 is TGTGCCAGCAGCGTAGCCGGATACTATGGCTACACCTTC. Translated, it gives CASSVAGYYGYTF.

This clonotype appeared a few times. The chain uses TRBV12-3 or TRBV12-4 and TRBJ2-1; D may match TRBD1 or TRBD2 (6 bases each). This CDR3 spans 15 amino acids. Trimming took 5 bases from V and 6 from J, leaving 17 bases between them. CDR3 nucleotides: TGTGCCAGCAGTCCTGTAGTGGGGGGCGGCAATGAGCAGTTCTTC. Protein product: CASSPVVGGGNEQFF.

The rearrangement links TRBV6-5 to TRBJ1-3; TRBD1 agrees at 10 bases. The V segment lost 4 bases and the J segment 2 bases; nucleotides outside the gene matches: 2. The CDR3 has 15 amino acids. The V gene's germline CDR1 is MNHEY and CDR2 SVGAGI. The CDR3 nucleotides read TGTGCCAGCAGTTCCGGGACAGGGGCTGGAAACACCATATATTTT. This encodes CASSSGTGAGNTIYF.

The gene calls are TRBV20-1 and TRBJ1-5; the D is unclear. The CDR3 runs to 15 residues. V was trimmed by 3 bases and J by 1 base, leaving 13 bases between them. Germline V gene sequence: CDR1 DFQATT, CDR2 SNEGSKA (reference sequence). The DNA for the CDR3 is TGCAGTGCTAGTACGCAGGTCCTAAGCAATCAGCCCCAGCATTTT. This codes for CSASTQVLSNQPQHF.